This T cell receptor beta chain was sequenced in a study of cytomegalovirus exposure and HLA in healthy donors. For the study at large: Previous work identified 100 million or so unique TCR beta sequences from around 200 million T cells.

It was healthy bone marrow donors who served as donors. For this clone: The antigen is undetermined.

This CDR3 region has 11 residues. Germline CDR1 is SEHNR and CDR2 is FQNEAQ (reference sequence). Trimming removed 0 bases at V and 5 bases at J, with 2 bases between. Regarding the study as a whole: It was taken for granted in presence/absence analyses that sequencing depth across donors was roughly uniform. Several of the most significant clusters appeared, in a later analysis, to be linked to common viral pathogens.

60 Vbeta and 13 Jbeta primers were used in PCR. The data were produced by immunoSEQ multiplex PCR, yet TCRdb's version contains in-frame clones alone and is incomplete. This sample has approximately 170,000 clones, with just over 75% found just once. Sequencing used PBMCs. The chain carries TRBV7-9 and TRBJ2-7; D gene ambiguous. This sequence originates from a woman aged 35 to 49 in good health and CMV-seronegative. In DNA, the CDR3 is TGTGCCAGCAGCTTAGCCAACGAGCAGTACTTC. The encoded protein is CASSLANEQYF.